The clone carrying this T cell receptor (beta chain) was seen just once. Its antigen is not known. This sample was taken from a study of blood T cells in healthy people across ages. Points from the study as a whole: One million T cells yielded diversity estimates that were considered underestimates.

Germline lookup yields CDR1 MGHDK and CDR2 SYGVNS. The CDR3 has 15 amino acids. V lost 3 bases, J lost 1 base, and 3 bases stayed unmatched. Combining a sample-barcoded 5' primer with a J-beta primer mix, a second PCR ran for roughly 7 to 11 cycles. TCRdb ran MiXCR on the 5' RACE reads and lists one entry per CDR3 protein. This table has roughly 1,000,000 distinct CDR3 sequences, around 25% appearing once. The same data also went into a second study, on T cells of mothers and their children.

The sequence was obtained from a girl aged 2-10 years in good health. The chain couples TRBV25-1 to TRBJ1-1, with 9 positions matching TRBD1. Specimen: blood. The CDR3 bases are TGTGCCAGCAGTGACACGGACAGGGGGAACACTGAAGCTTTCTTT. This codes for CASSDTDRGNTEAFF.